The 23 T cell receptor beta chains below all came from one sample that was sequenced in a study of CD8 T cells in Susac syndrome. An input of roughly 0.5 to 1 ug of RNA was subjected to reverse transcription using random hexamers. TCRdb re-analysed the immunoSEQ multiplex PCR reads in MiXCR, keeping a single row per CDR3 protein. The table has about 66,000 distinct CDR3 sequences, roughly 94% seen once. Sequences were obtained from CD8+ T cells from PBMCs. These receptors originate from a human donor with multiple sclerosis.

On this clonotype: One junction end disagrees with the germline gene, perhaps due to a read error. DNA of the CDR3: TGTGCCAGCAGCTTAGGGACTAGCAGAGATACGCAGTATTTT. Translated, it gives CASSLGTSRDTQYF. The chain links TRBV7-6 to TRBJ2-3, with 8 nucleotides matching TRBD2. CDR3 length: 14 amino acids. Germline-derived CDR1 and CDR2 are SGHVS and FNYEAQ.

The chain couples TRBV7-2 to TRBJ2-2; D is ambiguous. The germline V gene has CDR1 SGHTA and CDR2 FQGNSA. The CDR3 totals 13 residues. V was shortened by 11 bases and J by 2 bases, with 12 bases between the two germline ends. CDR3 region: CAVRTANTGELFF. The CDR3 coding sequence is TGTGCCGTACGGACCGCTAACACCGGGGAGCTGTTTTTT.

This chain joins TRBV7-9 and TRBJ2-1; 8 bases match TRBD2. This CDR3 comprises 15 residues. Germline CDR1 reads SEHNR; CDR2 reads FQNEAQ (reference sequence). Trimming took 2 bases from V and 4 from J; bases not matched to a gene: 4. The CDR3 coding sequence is TGTGCCAGCAGCTTATTACTAGCGGCGTACAATGAGCAGTTCTTC. It yields the protein CASSLLLAAYNEQFF.

V is TRBV9 and J is TRBJ1-2; a weak D match, TRBD1 (5 bases). Trimming cost V 3 bases and J 4 bases, with 16 bases left between them. Looked up from germline, CDR1 is SGDLS and CDR2 is YYNGEE. The CDR3 is made up of 15 amino acids. CDR3 sequence reads: CASSATEQDPYGYTF. The CDR3 coding sequence is TGTGCCAGCAGCGCGACAGAACAAGATCCCTATGGCTACACCTTC. Variable domain in full (rest from reference TRBV9 and TRBJ1-2): DSGVTQTPKHLITATGQRVTLRCSPRSGDLSVYWYQQSLDQGLQFLIQYYNGEERAKGNILERFSAQQFPDLHSELNLSSLELGDSALYFCASSATEQDPYGYTFGSGTRLTVV.

The rearrangement uses TRBV20-1 and TRBJ2-6, with TRBD1 matching over 8 bases. The ends lost 4 bases at V and 3 bases at J; junction bases unmatched: 8. Germline CDR1 is DFQATT and CDR2 is SNEGSKA (reference sequence). The CDR3 extends over 16 amino acids. The CDR3 region is CSAKYRRGRGANVLTF. The CDR3 nucleotides are TGCAGTGCTAAGTACCGCAGGGGGCGTGGGGCCAACGTCCTGACTTTC.

The chain links TRBV13 to TRBJ2-5; D ambiguous. Trimming cost V 5 bases and J 3 bases, with 10 bases left between them. Germline CDR1 PRHDT, CDR2 FYEKMQ (reference sequence). The CDR3 is made up of 13 amino acids. This CDR3 is CASSDRLEETQYF. CDR3 in DNA: TGTGCCAGCAGCGACCGACTTGAAGAGACCCAGTACTTC. The variable domain in full, with the rest retrieved from reference TRBV13 and TRBJ2-5, is AAGVIQSPRHLIKEKRETATLKCYPIPRHDTVYWYQQGPGQDPQFLISFYEKMQSDKGSIPDRFSAQQFSDYHSELNMSSLELGDSALYFCASSDRLEETQYFGPGTRLLVL.

The chain couples TRBV2 to TRBJ2-7; possibly TRBD1 for D (6 bases). Per the germline V gene, CDR1 is SNHLY and CDR2 is FYNNEI. V shed 9 bases and J shed 4 bases, with 28 bases lying between them. This CDR3 contains 17 residues. CDR3 nucleotides: TGTGCCAGTACGATCACAGGGATTCAGGACCTCCTATACGAGCAGTACTTC. Amino acid sequence: CASTITGIQDLLYEQYF.

The chain carries TRBV4-3 and TRBJ2-2; D perhaps matches TRBD2 (5 bases). The V end was cut by 1 base, the J end by 4 bases, with 13 bases between. Per germline, CDR1 LGHNA and CDR2 YSLEER. The CDR3 extends over 16 amino acids. The DNA for the CDR3 is TGCGCCAGCAGCCAAGGTCGAAGTGGAGGCACCGGGGAGCTGTTTTTT. Its translation is CASSQGRSGGTGELFF.

This clonotype was recorded once. The rearrangement links TRBV3-1 to TRBJ2-1, with D perhaps matching TRBD2 (6 bases). V gave up 0 bases and J gave up 4 bases, with 10 bases separating them. Germline values: CDR1 LGHDT, CDR2 YNNKEL (reference sequence). This CDR3 is built from 15 residues. The CDR3 loop reads CASSQDLAKYNEQFF. CDR3 bases: TGTGCCAGCAGCCAAGATCTAGCGAAATACAATGAGCAGTTCTTC.

V gene TRBV7-3 combines with J gene TRBJ2-3, with D maybe TRBD1 (6 bases). This CDR3 contains 14 residues. CDR1 is SGHTA and CDR2 is FQGTGA in the germline V gene. V was clipped by 8 bases and J by 2 bases, with 14 bases between them. CDR3 amino acids: CASEGTISTDTQYF. As DNA, the CDR3 is TGTGCCAGCGAAGGGACAATTTCCACAGATACGCAGTATTTT.

This clonotype was picked up one time. J is TRBJ1-2 and V is TRBV20-1, with D perhaps TRBD1 (5 bases). Germline V gene lookup returns CDR1 DFQATT and CDR2 SNEGSKA (reference sequence). V was shortened by 3 bases and J by 3 bases, with 17 bases between the two germline ends. CDR3 size: 15 residues. CDR3: CSARDNYAGDYGYTF. As DNA, the CDR3 is TGCAGTGCTAGGGACAACTATGCAGGAGACTATGGCTACACCTTC.

The chain combines TRBV9 with TRBJ2-3; 9 bases fit TRBD2. This CDR3 is 20 amino acids long. Germline V gives CDR1 SGDLS, CDR2 YYNGEE. V lost 0 bases and J lost 0; bases outside the gene matches: 14. CDR3 region: CASSVGLAGRKNSSTDTQYF. CDR3 coding DNA: TGTGCCAGCAGCGTAGGGCTAGCGGGGAGAAAGAACTCTAGCACAGATACGCAGTATTTT.

This clonotype was counted only a few times. This sequence joins TRBV7-9 and TRBJ2-1, with D possibly being TRBD2 (7 bases). V was shortened by 1 base and J by 5 bases, with 12 bases between the two germline ends. The CDR3 consists of 15 residues. Per germline, CDR1 SEHNR and CDR2 FQNEAQ (reference sequence). The DNA for the CDR3 is TGTGCCAGCAGCTTAGGACGGGGGGCTCACAATGAGCAGTTCTTC. Protein: CASSLGRGAHNEQFF. Full variable domain (missing parts from reference TRBV7-9 and TRBJ2-1): DTGVSQNPRHKITKRGQNVTFRCDPISEHNRLYWYRQTLGQGPEFLTYFQNEAQLEKSRLLSDRFSAERPKGSFSTLEIQRTEQGDSAMYLCASSLGRGAHNEQFFGPGTRLTVL.

This chain joins TRBV20-1 and TRBJ2-1; D is unresolved. The germline CDR1 and CDR2 sequences are DFQATT and SNEGSKA (reference sequence). Between the trimmed V and J ends, which lost 3 bases and 1 base, there was a span of 10 bases. The length of the CDR3 is 14 residues. The DNA of the CDR3 is TGCAGTGCTAGCGGTTCAATATCCTACAATGAGCAGTTCTTC. This sequence encodes CSASGSISYNEQFF.

The rearrangement links TRBV27 to TRBJ2-7, with a possible D match to TRBD2 (6 bases). The CDR3 sequence is 16 residues long. With 4 bases removed from V and 0 bases from J, the gap between germline ends came to 16 bases. CDR1 and CDR2 (germline): MNHEY, SMNVEV (reference sequence). The DNA for the CDR3 is TGTGCCAGCAGTTCACTCAGCGGGCAACCCTCCTACGAGCAGTACTTC. Translated, it gives CASSSLSGQPSYEQYF.

This rearrangement joins TRBV3-1 to TRBJ2-7; D uncertain. Germline CDR1 is LGHDT and CDR2 is YNNKEL (reference sequence). The CDR3 covers 13 residues. V was shortened by 0 bases and J by 7 bases, with 10 bases between the two germline ends. The DNA for the CDR3 is TGTGCCAGCAGCCAAGAATACCCTGGAGAGCAGTACTTC. Its translation is CASSQEYPGEQYF.

The chain employs TRBV20-1 and TRBJ2-1; 7 bases agree with TRBD2. Unmatched junction bases numbered 10, after V lost 1 base and J lost 7 bases. The CDR3 length is 15 residues. The V gene's germline CDR1 is DFQATT and CDR2 SNEGSKA (reference sequence). The CDR3 coding sequence is TGCAGTGCTAGAGTACCGGCGGGAGAACTGAATGAGCAGTTCTTC. It encodes CSARVPAGELNEQFF.

The chain has TRBV6-2 or TRBV6-3 and TRBJ2-7; 14 nucleotides align to TRBD2. Losses at the gene ends were 7 bases for V and 3 bases for J; bases not matched to a gene: 5. Germline V gene data show CDR1 as MNHEY and CDR2 as SVGEGT. This CDR3 spans 15 amino acids. The CDR3 DNA reads TGTGCCAGCAATTCGGGACTAGCGGGGGACTACGAGCAGTACTTC. Translation gives CASNSGLAGDYEQYF.

This clonotype is a singleton in its sample. V usage is TRBV28 and J usage is TRBJ1-1; D ambiguous. V dropped 1 base and J dropped 6 bases, with 3 bases sitting between them. CDR1 and CDR2 (germline): MDHEN, SYDVKM. The CDR3 sequence is 11 residues long. DNA of the CDR3: TGTGCCAGCAGTTTATCCGCTGAAGCTTTCTTT. Its translation is CASSLSAEAFF.

The chain has TRBV27 and TRBJ2-7; D perhaps matches TRBD1 (5 bases). The CDR3 consists of 15 residues. V shed 6 bases and J shed 3 bases, with 18 bases lying between them. CDR1 is MNHEY, CDR2 SMNVEV, per germline (reference sequence). This CDR3 is CASSPSGHQDYEQYF. CDR3 nucleotide sequence: TGTGCCAGCAGCCCATCCGGACACCAGGACTACGAGCAGTACTTC.

This clonotype has just one count. The chain couples TRBV13 to TRBJ1-2; D perhaps matches TRBD1 (5 bases). Germline loops: CDR1 PRHDT, CDR2 FYEKMQ (reference sequence). V was cut by 4 bases and J by 4 bases, with 7 bases left in between. This CDR3 region has 12 residues. The CDR3 reads CASSSGFYGYTF. The CDR3 nucleotides are TGTGCCAGCAGCTCAGGGTTCTATGGCTACACCTTC.

V usage is TRBV20-1 and J usage is TRBJ2-1; TRBD1 might be the D (5 bases). Per germline, CDR1 DFQATT and CDR2 SNEGSKA (reference sequence). The V end was cut by 5 bases, the J end by 2 bases, with 19 bases between. The CDR3 has 16 amino acids. CDR3 bases: TGCAGTGCTTTACGAACTGACAGAGACCCCTACAATGAGCAGTTCTTC. It translates to CSALRTDRDPYNEQFF.

The V and J genes are TRBV6-4 and TRBJ2-1; no firm D call. This CDR3 comprises 13 residues. Germline V gene sequence: CDR1 MRHNA, CDR2 SNTAGT. Trimming pared 5 bases from V and 7 bases from J, leaving 12 bases between. Written as DNA, the CDR3 is TGTGCCAGCAGTATGGGCCCCAGTAATGAGCAGTTCTTC. Protein: CASSMGPSNEQFF.